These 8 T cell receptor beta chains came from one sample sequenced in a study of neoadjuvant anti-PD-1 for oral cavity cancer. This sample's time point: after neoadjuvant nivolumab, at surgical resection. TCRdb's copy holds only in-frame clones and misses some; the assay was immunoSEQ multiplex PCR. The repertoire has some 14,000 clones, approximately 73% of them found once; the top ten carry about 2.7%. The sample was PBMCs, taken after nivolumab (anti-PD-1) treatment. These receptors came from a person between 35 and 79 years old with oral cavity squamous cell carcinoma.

The CDR3 spells CASSFQGQGLGYTF. Here the CDR3 DNA reads TGTGCCAGCAGCTTCCAGGGACAGGGGCTTGGCTACACCTTC. V usage is TRBV5-4 and J usage is TRBJ1-2, with 10 bases that match TRBD1. Unmatched junction bases numbered 5, after V lost 2 bases and J lost 7 bases. Germline V gene sequence: CDR1 SGHNT, CDR2 YYREEE (reference sequence). This CDR3 is built from 14 residues.

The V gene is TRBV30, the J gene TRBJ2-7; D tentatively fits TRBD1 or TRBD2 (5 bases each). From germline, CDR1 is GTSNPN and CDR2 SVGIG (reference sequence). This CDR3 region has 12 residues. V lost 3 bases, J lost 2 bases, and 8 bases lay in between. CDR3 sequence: CAWREDTYEQYF. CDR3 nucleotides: TGTGCCTGGAGGGAGGACACCTACGAGCAGTACTTC.

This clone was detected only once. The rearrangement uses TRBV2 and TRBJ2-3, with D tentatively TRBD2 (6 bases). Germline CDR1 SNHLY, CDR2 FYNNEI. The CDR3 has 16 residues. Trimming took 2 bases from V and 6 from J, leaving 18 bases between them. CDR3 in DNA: TGTGCCAGCAGTGAACCAAGGGAGGATTTGAGGGATACGCAGTATTTT. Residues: CASSEPREDLRDTQYF. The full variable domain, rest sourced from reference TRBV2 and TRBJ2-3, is EPEVTQTPSHQVTQMGQEVILRCVPISNHLYFYWYRQILGQKVEFLVSFYNNEISEKSEIFDDQFSVERPDGSNFTLKIRSTKLEDSAMYFCASSEPREDLRDTQYFGPGTRLTVL.

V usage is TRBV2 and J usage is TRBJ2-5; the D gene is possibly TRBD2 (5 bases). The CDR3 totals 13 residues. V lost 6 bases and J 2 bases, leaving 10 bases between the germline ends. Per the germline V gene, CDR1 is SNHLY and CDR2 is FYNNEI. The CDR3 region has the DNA TGTGCCAGCAGCCGGGATTTTCAAGAGACCCAGTACTTC. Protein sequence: CASSRDFQETQYF.

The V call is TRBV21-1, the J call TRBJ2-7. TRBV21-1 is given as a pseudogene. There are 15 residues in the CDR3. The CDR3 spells CASSITGRRTYEQYF. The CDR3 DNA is TGTGCCAGCAGCATAACGGGACGGAGGACCTACGAGCAGTACTTC.

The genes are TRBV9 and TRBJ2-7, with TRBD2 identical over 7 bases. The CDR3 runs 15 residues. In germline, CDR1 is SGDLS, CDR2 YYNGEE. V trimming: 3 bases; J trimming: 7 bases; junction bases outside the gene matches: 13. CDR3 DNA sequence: TGTGCCAGCAGCGCCCCCGGCGCGGGAGATGGGGAGCAGTACTTC. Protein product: CASSAPGAGDGEQYF.

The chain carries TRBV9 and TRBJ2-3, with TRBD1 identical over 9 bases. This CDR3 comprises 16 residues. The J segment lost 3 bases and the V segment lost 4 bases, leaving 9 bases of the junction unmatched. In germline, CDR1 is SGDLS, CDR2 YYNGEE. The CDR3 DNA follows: TGTGCCAGCAGCTCAGGACAGGGGAGAGGTACAGATACGCAGTATTTT. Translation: CASSSGQGRGTDTQYF.

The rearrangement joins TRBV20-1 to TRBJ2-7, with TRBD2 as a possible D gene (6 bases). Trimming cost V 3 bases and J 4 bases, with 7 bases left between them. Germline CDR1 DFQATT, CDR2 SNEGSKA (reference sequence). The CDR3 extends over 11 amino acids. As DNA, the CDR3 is TGCAGTGCTAGCGGGGGATACGAGCAGTACTTC. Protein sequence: CSASGGYEQYF.